Reported below is one T cell receptor (beta chain). Its target is unknown. This sample was included in a study of T cell responses to AZD1222 COVID-19 vaccine. Only in-frame clones appear in the TCRdb table, and some are missing; sequencing was by immunoSEQ multiplex PCR. The table has over 120,000 clones, 70% to 90% seen once. V gave up 10 bases and J gave up 1 base, with 13 bases separating them. CDR1 is MNHEY and CDR2 is SVGAGI in the germline V gene. This CDR3 spans 14 amino acids. Study-wide points: Increases in Spike-specific TCR breadth and depth were seen after two AZD1222 doses. Donor demographics were predominantly white British with a female majority; clonal diversity may be underestimated. There were vaccine-associated CD4 TCRs across spike, dominant at 160-218 and 743-854. Nearly half of spike-specific TCRs reportedly go after variant regions that carry no mutations.

This sequence was found in an adult who received the AZD1222 COVID-19 vaccine. The rearrangement links TRBV6-5 to TRBJ2-2; no reliable D call. Here the sequenced sample was peripheral blood, taken 28 days after the second AZD1222 dose. This chain's CDR3 is CATPQVRNTGELFF. The DNA for the CDR3 is TGTGCCACCCCCCAAGTCCGGAACACCGGGGAGCTGTTTTTT.